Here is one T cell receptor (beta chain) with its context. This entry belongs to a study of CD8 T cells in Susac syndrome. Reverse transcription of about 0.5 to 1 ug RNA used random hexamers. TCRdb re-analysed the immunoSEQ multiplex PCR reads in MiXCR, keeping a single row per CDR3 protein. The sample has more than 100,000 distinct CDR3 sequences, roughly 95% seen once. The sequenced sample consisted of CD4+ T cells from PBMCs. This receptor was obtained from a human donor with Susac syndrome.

The CDR3 bases are TGCAGTGCTAGAGATAGGGCACGTAACACAGATACGCAGTATTTT. Translated: CSARDRARNTDTQYF. This rearrangement joins TRBV20-1 to TRBJ2-3, with no clear D. CDR3 length: 15 residues. Trimming removed 0 bases at V and 2 bases at J, with 12 bases between. The germline gives CDR1 DFQATT, CDR2 SNEGSKA (reference sequence).